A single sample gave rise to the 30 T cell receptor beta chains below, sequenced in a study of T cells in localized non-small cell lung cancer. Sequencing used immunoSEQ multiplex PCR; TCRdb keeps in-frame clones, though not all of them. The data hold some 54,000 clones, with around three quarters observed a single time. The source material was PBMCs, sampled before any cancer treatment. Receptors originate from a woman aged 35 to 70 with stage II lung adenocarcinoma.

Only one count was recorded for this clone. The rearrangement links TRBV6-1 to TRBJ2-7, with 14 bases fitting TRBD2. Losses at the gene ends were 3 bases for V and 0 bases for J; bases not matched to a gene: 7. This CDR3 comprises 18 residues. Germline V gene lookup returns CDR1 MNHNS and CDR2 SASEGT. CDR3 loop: CASSEGLAGEESSYEQYF. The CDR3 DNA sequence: TGTGCCAGCAGTGAGGGACTAGCGGGGGAAGAGAGCTCCTACGAGCAGTACTTC.

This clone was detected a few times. CDR3 loop: CASSQRGTYGYTF. The CDR3 nucleotides are TGCGCCAGCAGCCAGAGGGGGACGTATGGCTACACCTTC. The rearrangement uses TRBV4-1 and TRBJ1-2; TRBD1 might be the D (6 bases). CDR1 MGHRA and CDR2 YSYEKL come from the germline V gene. Trimming took off 3 bases at V and 5 bases at J, with 10 bases between the two ends. This CDR3 region has 13 residues.

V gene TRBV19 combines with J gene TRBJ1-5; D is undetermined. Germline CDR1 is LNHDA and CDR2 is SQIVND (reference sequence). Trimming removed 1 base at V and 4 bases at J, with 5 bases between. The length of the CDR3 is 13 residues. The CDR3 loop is CASSIALNQPQHF. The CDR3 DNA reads TGTGCCAGTAGTATAGCCTTAAATCAGCCCCAGCATTTT.

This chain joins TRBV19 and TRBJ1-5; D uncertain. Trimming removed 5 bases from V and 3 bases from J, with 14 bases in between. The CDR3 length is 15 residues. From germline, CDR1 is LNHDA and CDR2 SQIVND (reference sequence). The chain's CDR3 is CASSPTRWDNQPQHF. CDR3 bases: TGTGCCAGTAGTCCGACGCGGTGGGACAATCAGCCCCAGCATTTT.

The CDR3 protein is CASSLGGGWGETQYF. CDR3 DNA: TGTGCCAGCAGCTTGGGCGGTGGCTGGGGAGAGACCCAGTACTTC. The genes are TRBV11-3 and TRBJ2-5; D not resolved. Trimming cost V 3 bases and J 4 bases, with 15 bases left between them. CDR3 length: 15 residues. Germline V gene data show CDR1 as SGHNT and CDR2 as YENEEA.

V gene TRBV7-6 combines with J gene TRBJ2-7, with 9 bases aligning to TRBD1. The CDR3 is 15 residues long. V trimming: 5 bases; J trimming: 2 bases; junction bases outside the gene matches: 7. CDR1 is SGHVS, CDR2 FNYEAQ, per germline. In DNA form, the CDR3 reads TGTGCCAGCAGCGTGGGACAGGGTATCACCTACGAGCAGTACTTC. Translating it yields CASSVGQGITYEQYF.

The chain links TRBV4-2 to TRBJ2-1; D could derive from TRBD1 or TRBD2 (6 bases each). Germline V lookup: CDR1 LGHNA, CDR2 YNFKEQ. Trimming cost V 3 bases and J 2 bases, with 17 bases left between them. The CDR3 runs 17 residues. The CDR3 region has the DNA TGTGCCAGCAGCCAGGAATACTGGGGGGCAGCCTACAATGAGCAGTTCTTC. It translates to CASSQEYWGAAYNEQFF.

The CDR3 DNA reads TGTGCCAGCGGGCGTTCCGGGACAGGGGTCGGGAACGAGCAGTACTTC. Translation gives CASGRSGTGVGNEQYF. This chain uses TRBV7-9 with TRBJ2-7, with TRBD1 matching over 10 bases. This CDR3 contains 16 residues. Looked up from germline, CDR1 is SEHNR and CDR2 is FQNEAQ (reference sequence). The V and J ends lost 8 bases and 5 bases, in that order; junction bases with no gene match: 15.

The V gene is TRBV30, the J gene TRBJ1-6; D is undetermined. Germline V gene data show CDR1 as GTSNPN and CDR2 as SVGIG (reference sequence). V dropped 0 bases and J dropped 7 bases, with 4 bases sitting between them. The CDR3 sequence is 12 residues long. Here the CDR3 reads CAWSVQNSPLHF. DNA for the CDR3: TGTGCCTGGAGTGTACAGAATTCACCCCTCCACTTT.

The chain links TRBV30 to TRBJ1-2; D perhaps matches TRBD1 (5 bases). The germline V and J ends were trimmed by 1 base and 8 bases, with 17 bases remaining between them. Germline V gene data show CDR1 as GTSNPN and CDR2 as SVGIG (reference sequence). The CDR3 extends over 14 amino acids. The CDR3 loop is CAWSAPDRARGYTF. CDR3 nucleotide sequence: TGTGCCTGGAGTGCACCCGACAGAGCCCGAGGCTACACCTTC.

The CDR3 reads CASSNNGHYRDATNEKLFF. Here the CDR3 DNA reads TGTGCCAGCAGCAACAACGGACACTATCGGGACGCAACTAATGAAAAACTGTTTTTT. This chain joins TRBV21-1 and TRBJ1-4. TRBV21-1 is termed a pseudogene. This CDR3 contains 19 residues.

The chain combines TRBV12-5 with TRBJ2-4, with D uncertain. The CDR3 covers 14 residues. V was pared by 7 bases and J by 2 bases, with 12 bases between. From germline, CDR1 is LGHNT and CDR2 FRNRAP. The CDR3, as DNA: TGTGCTAGTGCCCCGGATCAGACCAAAAACATTCAGTACTTC. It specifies CASAPDQTKNIQYF. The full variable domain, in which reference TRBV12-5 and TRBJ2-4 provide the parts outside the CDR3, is DARVTQTPRHKVTEMGQEVTMRCQPILGHNTVFWYRQTMMQGLELLAYFRNRAPLDDSGMPKDRFSAEMPDATLATLKIQPSEPRDSAVYFCASAPDQTKNIQYFGAGTRLSVL.

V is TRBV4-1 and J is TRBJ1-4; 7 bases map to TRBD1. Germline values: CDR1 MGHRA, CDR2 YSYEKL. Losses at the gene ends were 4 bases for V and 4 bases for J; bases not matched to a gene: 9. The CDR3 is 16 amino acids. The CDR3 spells CASSRYETGINEKLFF. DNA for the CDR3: TGCGCCAGCAGCCGTTACGAGACAGGGATTAATGAAAAACTGTTTTTT.

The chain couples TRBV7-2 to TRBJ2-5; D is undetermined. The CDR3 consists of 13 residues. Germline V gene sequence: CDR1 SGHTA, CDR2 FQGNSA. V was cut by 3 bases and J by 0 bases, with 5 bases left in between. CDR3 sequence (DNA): TGTGCCAGCAGCTTCAGTAACCAAGAGACCCAGTACTTC. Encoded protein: CASSFSNQETQYF.

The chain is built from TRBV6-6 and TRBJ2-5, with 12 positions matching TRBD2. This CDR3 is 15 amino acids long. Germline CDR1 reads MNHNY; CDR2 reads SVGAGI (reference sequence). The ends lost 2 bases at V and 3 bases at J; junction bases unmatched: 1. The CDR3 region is CASSYPSGGEETQYF. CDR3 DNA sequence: TGTGCCAGCAGTTACCCTAGCGGGGGGGAAGAGACCCAGTACTTC.

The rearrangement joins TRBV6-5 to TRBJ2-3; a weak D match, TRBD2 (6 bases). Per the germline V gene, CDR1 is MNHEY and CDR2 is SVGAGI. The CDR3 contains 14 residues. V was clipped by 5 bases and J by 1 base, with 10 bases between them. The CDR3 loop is CASSRDFGTDTQYF. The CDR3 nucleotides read TGTGCCAGCAGTAGGGACTTTGGCACAGATACGCAGTATTTT.

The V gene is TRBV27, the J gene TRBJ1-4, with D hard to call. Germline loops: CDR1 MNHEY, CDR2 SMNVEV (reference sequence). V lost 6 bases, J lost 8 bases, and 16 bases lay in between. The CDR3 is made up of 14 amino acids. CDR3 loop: CASSLGVGYEKLFF. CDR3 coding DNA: TGTGCCAGCAGCCTCGGGGTGGGTTACGAAAAACTGTTTTTT.

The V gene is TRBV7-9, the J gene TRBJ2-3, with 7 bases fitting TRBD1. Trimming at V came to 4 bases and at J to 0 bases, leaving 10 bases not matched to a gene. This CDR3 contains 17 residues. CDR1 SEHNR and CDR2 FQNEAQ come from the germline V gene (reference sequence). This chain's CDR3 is CASSSIAPGGSTDTQYF. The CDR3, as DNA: TGTGCCAGCAGCTCCATAGCCCCAGGGGGTAGCACAGATACGCAGTATTTT.

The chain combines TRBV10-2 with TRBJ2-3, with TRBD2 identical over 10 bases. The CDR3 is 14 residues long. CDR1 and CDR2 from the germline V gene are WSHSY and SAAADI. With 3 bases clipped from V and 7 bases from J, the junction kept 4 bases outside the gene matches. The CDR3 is CASSDSGGMNTQYF. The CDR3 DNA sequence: TGCGCCAGCAGTGATAGCGGGGGGATGAATACGCAGTATTTT.

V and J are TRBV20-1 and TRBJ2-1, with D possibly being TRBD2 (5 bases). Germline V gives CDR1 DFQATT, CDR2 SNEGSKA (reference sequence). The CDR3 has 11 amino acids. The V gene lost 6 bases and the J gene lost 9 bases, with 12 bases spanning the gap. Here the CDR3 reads CSAQDGIEQFF. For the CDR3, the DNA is TGCAGTGCCCAAGACGGGATTGAGCAGTTCTTC.

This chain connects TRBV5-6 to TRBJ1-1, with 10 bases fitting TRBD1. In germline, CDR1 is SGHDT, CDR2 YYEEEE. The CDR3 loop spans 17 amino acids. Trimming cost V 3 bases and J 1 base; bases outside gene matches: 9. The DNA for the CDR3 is TGTGCCAGCAGCTCCGACAGGGGGCCCATAAAGAACACTGAAGCTTTCTTT. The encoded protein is CASSSDRGPIKNTEAFF.

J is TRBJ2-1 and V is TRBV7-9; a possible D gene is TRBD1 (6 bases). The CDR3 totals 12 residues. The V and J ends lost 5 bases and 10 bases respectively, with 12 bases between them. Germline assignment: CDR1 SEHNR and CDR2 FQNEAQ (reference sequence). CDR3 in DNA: TGTGCCAGCAGCCCCAGGGGTTACGAGCAGTTCTTC. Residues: CASSPRGYEQFF.

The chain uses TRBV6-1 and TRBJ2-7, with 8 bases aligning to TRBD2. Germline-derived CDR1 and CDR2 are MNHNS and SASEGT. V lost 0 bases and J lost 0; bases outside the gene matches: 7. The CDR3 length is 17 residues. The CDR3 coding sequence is TGTGCCAGCAGTGAAGCGGCGGGAGGAGGGAGCTCCTACGAGCAGTACTTC. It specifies CASSEAAGGGSSYEQYF.

CDR3 DNA: TGTGCCAGTCCCGCCGAGGGACGGGTGAACACTGAAGCTTTCTTT. Its translation: CASPAEGRVNTEAFF. The chain links TRBV21-1 to TRBJ1-1. TRBV21-1 is a known pseudogene. The CDR3 has 15 amino acids.

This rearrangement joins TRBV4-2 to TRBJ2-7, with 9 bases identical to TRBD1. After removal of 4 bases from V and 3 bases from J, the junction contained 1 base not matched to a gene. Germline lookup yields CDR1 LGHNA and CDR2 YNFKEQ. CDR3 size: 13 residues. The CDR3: CASSRDRDYEQYF. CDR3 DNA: TGTGCCAGCAGCCGGGACAGGGACTACGAGCAGTACTTC.

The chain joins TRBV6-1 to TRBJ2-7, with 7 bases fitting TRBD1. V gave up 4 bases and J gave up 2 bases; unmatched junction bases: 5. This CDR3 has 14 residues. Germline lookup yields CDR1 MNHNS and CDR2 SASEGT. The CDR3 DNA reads TGTGCCAGCAGTGTCCGAGACAGGGCCTACGAGCAGTACTTC. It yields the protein CASSVRDRAYEQYF.

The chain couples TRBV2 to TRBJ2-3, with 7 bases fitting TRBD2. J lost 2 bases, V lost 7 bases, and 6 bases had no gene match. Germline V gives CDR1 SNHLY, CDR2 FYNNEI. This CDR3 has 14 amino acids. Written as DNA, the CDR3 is TGTGCCAGCACCTTCCGGGACTACACAGATACGCAGTATTTT. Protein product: CASTFRDYTDTQYF.

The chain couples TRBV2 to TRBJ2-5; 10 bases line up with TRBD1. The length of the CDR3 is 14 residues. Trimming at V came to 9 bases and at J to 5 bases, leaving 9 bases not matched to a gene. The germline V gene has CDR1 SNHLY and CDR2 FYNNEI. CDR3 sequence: CASLPGTGEETQYF. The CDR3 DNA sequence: TGTGCCAGTCTCCCCGGGACAGGGGAGGAGACCCAGTACTTC.

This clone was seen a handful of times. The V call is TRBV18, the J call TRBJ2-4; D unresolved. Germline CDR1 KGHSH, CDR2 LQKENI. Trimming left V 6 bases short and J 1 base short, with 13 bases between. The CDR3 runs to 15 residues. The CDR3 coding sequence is TGTGCCAGCTCTCATACGGAGAGGGCCAAAAACATTCAGTACTTC. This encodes CASSHTERAKNIQYF.

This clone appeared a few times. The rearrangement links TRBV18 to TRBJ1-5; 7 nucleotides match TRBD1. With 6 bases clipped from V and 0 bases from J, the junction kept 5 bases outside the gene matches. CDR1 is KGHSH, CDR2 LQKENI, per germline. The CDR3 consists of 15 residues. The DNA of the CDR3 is TGTGCCAGCTCGGCTGGACAGGTTAGCAATCAGCCCCAGCATTTT. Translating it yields CASSAGQVSNQPQHF. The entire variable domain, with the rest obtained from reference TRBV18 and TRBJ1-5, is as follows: NAGVMQNPRHLVRRRGQEARLRCSPMKGHSHVYWYRQLPEEGLKFMVYLQKENIIDESGMPKERFSAEFPKEGPSILRIQQVVRGDSAAYFCASSAGQVSNQPQHFGDGTRLSIL.